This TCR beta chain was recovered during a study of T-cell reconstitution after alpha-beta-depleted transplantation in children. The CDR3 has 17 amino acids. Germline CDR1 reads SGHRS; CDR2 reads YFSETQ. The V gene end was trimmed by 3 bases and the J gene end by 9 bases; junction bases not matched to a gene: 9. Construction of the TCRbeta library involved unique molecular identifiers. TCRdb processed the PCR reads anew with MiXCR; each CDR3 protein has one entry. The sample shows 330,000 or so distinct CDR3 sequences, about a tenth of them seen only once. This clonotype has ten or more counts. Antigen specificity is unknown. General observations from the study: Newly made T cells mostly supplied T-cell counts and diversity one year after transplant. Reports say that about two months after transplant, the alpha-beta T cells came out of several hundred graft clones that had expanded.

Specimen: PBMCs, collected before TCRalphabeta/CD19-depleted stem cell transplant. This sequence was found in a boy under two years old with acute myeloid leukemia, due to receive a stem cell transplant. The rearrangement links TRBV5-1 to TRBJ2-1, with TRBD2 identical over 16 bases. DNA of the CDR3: TGCGCCAGCAGCTATGGGGGACTAGCGGGAGGGCGAAGTGAGCAGTTCTTC. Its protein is CASSYGGLAGGRSEQFF.